The subject of this entry is one T cell receptor beta chain. Its antigen is unknown. This specimen includes other DNA sequences encoding the same CDR3. V gave up 1 base and J gave up 12 bases; unmatched junction bases: 1. CDR3 length equals 11 residues. Germline lookup yields CDR1 SGHAT and CDR2 FQNNGV. This entry belongs to a study of shared clonotypes between healthy human individuals. The wider study: Donors consisted of a couple of women and a few men between 18 and 49. CD8 memory received one plate per donor, CD8 naive two, CD4 memory three and CD4 naive three.

General study points: About 5% of naive CD4 clonotypes were common to several donors. All-four-donor shared clonotypes had higher generation probabilities than non-shared clonotypes did.

Clones were read by immunoSEQ multiplex PCR, and TCRdb kept only the in-frame ones, dropping some. Counted here are some 2 million clones, 85% to 95% occurring once; the ten biggest clones make up 0.13%. The sample taken for sequencing was naive CD4+ T cells sorted from blood. Subset reported: CD45RA+ positively selected. The chain couples TRBV11-2 to TRBJ1-1; 8 nucleotides agree with TRBD1. This clonotype was obtained from a man in his late teens or twenties in good health. CDR3 residues: CASSLGQGPFF. The DNA for the CDR3 is TGTGCCAGCAGCTTAGGACAGGGGCCTTTCTTT.